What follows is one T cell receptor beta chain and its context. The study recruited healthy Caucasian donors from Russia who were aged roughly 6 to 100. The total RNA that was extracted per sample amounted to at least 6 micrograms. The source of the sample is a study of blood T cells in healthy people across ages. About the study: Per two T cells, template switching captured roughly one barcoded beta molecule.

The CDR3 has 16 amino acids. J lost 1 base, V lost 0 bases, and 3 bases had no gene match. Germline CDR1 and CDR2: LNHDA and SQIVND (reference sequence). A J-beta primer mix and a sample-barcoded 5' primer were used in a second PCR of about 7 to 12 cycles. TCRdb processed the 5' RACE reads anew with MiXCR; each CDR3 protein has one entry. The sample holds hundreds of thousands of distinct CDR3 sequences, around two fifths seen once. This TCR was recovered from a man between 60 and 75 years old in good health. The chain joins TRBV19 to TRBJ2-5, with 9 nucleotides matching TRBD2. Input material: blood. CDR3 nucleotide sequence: TGTGCCAGTAGTATAGAGAGCGGGGGGCGCCAAGAGACCCAGTACTTC. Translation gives CASSIESGGRQETQYF.